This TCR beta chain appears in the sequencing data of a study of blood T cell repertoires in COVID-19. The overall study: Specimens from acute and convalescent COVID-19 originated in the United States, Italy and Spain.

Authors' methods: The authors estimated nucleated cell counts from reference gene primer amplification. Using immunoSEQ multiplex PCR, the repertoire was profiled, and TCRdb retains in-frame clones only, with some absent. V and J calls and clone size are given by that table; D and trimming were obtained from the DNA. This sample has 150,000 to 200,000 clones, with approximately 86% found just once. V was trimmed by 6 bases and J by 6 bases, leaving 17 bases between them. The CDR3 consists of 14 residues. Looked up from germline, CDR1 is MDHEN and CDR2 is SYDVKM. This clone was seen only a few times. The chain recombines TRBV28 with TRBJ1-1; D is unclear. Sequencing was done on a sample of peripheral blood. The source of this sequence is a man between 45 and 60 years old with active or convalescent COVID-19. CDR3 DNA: TGTGCCAGCAGCCGGAGCGGGATTCAACCTGAAGCTTTCTTT. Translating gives CASSRSGIQPEAFF.